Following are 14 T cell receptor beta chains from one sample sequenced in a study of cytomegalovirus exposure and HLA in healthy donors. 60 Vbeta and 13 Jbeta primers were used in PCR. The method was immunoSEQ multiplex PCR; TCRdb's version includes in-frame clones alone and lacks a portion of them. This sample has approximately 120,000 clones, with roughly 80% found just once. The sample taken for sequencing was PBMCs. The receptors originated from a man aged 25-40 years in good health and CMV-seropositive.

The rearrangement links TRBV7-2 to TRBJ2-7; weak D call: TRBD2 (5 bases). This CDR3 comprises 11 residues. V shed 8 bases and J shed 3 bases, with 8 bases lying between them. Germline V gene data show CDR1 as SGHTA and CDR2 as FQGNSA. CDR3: CASSGFYEQYF. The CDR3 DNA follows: TGTGCCAGCTCGGGATTCTACGAGCAGTACTTC.

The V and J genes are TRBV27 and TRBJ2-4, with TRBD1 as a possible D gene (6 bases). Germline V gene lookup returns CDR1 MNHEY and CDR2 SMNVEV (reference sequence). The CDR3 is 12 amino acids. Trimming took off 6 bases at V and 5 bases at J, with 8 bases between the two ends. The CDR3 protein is CASRTGQNIQYF. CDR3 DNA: TGTGCCAGCAGGACAGGACAAAACATTCAGTACTTC.

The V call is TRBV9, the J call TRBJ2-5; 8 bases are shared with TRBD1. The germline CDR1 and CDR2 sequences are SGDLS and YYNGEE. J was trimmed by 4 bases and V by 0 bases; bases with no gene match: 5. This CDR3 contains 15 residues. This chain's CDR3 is CASSVGQGLSETQYF. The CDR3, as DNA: TGTGCCAGCAGCGTAGGACAGGGGCTGTCAGAGACCCAGTACTTC.

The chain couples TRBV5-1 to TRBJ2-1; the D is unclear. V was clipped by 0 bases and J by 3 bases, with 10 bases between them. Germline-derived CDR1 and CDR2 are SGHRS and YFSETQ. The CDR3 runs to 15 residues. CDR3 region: CASSLASLSYNEQFF. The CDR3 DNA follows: TGCGCCAGCAGCTTGGCCTCGCTTAGCTACAATGAGCAGTTCTTC.

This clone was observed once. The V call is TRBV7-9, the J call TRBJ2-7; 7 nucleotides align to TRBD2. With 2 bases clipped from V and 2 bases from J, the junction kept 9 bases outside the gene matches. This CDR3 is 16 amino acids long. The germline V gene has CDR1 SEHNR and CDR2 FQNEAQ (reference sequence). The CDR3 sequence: CASSLQAASGTYEQYF. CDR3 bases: TGTGCCAGCAGCTTACAAGCGGCTAGCGGTACCTACGAGCAGTACTTC.

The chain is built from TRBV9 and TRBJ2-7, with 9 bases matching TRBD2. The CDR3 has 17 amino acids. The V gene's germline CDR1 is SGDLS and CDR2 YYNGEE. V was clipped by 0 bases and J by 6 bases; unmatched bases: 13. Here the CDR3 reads CASSVEVEGLTSGEQYF. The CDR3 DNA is TGTGCCAGCAGCGTAGAGGTTGAAGGCCTGACTAGCGGCGAGCAGTACTTC. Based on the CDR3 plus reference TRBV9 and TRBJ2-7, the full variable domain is DSGVTQTPKHLITATGQRVTLRCSPRSGDLSVYWYQQSLDQGLQFLIQYYNGEERAKGNILERFSAQQFPDLHSELNLSSLELGDSALYFCASSVEVEGLTSGEQYFGPGTRLTVT.

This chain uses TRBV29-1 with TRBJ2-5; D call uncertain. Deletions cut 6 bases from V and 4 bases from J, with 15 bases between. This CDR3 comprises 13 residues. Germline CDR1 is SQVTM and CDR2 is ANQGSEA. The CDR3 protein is CSVATRAAETQYF. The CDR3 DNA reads TGCAGCGTCGCTACCCGTGCGGCAGAGACCCAGTACTTC.

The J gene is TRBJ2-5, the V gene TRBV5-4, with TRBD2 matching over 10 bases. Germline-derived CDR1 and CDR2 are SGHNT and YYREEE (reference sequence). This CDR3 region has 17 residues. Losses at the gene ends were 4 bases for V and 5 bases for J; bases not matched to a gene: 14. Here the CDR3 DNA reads TGTGCCAGCAGCACTGATAGCGGGAGGTTTAAACGGGAGACCCAGTACTTC. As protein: CASSTDSGRFKRETQYF.

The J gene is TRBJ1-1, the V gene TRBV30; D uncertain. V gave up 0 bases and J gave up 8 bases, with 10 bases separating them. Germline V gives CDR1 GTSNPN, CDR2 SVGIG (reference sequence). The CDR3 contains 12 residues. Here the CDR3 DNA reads TGTGCCTGGAGTGTACTAGGGCCCGAAGCTTTCTTT. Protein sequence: CAWSVLGPEAFF. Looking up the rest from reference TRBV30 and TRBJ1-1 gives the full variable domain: SQTIHQWPATLVQPVGSPLSLECTVEGTSNPNLYWYRQAAGRGLQLLFYSVGIGQISSEVPQNLSASRPQDRQFILSSKKLLLSDSGFYLCAWSVLGPEAFFGQGTRLTVV.

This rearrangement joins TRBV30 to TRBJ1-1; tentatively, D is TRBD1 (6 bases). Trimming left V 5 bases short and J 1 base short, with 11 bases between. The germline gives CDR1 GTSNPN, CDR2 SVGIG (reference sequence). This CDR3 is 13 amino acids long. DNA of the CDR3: TGTGCCTGGCGGAGGACAGAGAACACTGAAGCTTTCTTT. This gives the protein CAWRRTENTEAFF.

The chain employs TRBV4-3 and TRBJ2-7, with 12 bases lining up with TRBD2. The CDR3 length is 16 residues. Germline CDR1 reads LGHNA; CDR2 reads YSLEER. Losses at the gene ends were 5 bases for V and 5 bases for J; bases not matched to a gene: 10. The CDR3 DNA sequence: TGCGCCAGCAGCAGGGGGGGACTAGCGGGCCGAGACGAGCAGTACTTC. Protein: CASSRGGLAGRDEQYF.

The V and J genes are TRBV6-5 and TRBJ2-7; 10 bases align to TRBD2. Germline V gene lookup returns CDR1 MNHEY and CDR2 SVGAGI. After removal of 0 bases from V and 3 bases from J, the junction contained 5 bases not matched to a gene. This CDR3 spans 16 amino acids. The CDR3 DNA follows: TGTGCCAGCAGTTACTCCATGATAGCGGGAGGCTACGAGCAGTACTTC. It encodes CASSYSMIAGGYEQYF.

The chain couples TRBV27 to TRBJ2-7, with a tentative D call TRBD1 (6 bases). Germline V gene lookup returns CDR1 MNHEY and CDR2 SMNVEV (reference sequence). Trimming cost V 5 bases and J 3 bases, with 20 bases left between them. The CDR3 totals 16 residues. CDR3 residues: CASSLRETGPIYEQYF. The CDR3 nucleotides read TGTGCCAGCAGTCTAAGAGAGACAGGCCCTATCTACGAGCAGTACTTC.

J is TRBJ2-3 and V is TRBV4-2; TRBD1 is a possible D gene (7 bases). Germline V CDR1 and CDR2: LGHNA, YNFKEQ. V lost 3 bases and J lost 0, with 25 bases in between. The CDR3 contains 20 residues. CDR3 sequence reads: CASSQDPGTVAETSTDTQYF. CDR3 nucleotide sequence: TGTGCCAGCAGCCAGGACCCCGGGACAGTAGCGGAAACTAGCACAGATACGCAGTATTTT.